Listed here is a single T cell receptor (beta chain). The source of the sample is a study of blood T cell repertoires in COVID-19. Across the whole study: The cDNA or gDNA used as material had been derived from T cells, B-cell-depleted T cells, or PBMCs.

Trimming removed 0 bases from V and 3 bases from J, with 14 bases in between. This CDR3 contains 16 residues. Germline CDR1 and CDR2: LGHDT and YNNKEL (reference sequence). In Seattle, patients joined the study during active infection and were tracked longitudinally. Per the authors' pipeline: Nucleated cell counts were estimated from reference gene primer amplification. Generated by immunoSEQ multiplex PCR, the TCRdb table keeps only in-frame clones and is missing some. The DNA gave D and trimming, while V, J and clone size come from that table. The table lists 150,000 to 200,000 clones, roughly 82% of them singletons.

The gene calls are TRBV3-1 (or the pseudogene TRBV3-2) and TRBJ1-1; D is possibly TRBD1 (5 bases). This TCR derives from a woman in her thirties or forties with COVID-19, enrolled during active disease. Material: peripheral blood. The CDR3 sequence: CASSQDQVGAYTEAFF. In nucleotides, the CDR3 is TGTGCCAGCAGCCAAGATCAGGTAGGGGCGTACACTGAAGCTTTCTTT.